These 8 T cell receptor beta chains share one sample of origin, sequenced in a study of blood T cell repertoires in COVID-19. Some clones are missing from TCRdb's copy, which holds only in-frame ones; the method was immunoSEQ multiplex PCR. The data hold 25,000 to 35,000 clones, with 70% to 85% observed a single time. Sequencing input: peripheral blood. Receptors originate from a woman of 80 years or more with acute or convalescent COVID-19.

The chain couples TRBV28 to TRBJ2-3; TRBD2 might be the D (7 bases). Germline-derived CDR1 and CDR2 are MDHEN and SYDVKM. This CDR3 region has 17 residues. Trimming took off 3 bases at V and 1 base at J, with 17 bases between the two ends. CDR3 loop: CASSLPTRGGRTDTQYF. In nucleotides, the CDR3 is TGTGCCAGCAGTTTGCCGACTCGCGGGGGCCGCACAGATACGCAGTATTTT.

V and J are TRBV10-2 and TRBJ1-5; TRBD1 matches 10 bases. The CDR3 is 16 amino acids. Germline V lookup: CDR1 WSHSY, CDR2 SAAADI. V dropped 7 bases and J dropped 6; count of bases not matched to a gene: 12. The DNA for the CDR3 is TGCGCCAGCACCCCAACGGGGGGACAGGGGCGTCAGCCCCAGCATTTT. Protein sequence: CASTPTGGQGRQPQHF.

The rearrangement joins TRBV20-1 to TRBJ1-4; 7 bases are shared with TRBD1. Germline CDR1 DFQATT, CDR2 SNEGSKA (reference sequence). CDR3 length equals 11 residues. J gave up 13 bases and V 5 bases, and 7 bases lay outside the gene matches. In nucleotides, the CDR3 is TGCAGTGCTTCAGGGGGGCAGGGACTGTTTTTT. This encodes CSASGGQGLFF.

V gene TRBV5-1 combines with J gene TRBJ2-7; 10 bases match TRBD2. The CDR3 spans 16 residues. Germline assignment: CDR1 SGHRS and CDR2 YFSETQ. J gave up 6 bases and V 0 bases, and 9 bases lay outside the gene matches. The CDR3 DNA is TGCGCCAGCAGCTTGGTCCCAGCGGGAGGGCCGGCCGAGCAGTACTTC. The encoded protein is CASSLVPAGGPAEQYF.

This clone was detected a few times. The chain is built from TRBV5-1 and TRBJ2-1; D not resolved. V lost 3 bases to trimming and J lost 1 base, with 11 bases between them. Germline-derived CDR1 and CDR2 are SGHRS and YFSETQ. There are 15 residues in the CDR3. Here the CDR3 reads CASSSVEASYNEQFF. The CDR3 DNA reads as TGCGCCAGCAGCTCTGTCGAAGCTTCCTACAATGAGCAGTTCTTC.

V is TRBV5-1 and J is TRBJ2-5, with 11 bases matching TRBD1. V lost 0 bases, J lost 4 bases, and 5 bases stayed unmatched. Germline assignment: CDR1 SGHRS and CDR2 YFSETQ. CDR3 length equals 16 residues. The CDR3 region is CASSLALDRGRETQYF. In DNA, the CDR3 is TGCGCCAGCAGCTTGGCCTTGGACAGGGGGCGAGAGACCCAGTACTTC.

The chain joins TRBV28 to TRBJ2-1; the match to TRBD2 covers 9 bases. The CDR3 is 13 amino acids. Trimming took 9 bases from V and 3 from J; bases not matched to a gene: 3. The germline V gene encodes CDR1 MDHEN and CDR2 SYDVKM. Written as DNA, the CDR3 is TGTGCCAGTAGCGGGAGTAGCTACAATGAGCAGTTCTTC. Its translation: CASSGSSYNEQFF.

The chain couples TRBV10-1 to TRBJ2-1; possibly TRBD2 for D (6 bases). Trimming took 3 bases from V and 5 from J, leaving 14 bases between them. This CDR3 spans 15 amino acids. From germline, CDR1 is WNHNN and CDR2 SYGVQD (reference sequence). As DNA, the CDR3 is TGCGCCAGCAGTGACGGGGGTGGAGCAAACAATGAGCAGTTCTTC. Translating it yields CASSDGGGANNEQFF.